These 26 T cell receptor beta chains were sequenced from one sample in a study of OX40 agonist ivuxolimab in advanced cancers. Data came from immunoSEQ multiplex PCR; TCRdb stores just in-frame clones and leaves some out. This sample has around 140,000 clones, with about nine tenths found just once. The material sequenced was CD4+ or CD8+ T cells sorted from blood, taken in a trial of the OX40 agonist ivuxolimab. The receptors originated from an adult with an advanced solid tumor such as melanoma, head and neck, liver or kidney cancer.

The rearrangement uses TRBV14 and TRBJ1-2; TRBD1 matches 8 bases. The CDR3 has 13 amino acids. CDR1 and CDR2 from the germline V gene are SGHDN and FVKESK. The junction had 3 bases not matched to a gene; V was cut back by 6 bases and J by 3 bases. CDR3 bases: TGTGCCAGCAGTCCAGGGGGCTACTATGGCTACACCTTC. It yields the protein CASSPGGYYGYTF.

A few counts support this clone. The chain carries TRBV7-9 and TRBJ2-7; 8 positions match TRBD1. Germline CDR1 reads SEHNR; CDR2 reads FQNEAQ (reference sequence). The trim removed 3 bases at V and 4 bases at J, leaving 8 bases unmatched. The CDR3 is 15 amino acids. CDR3 residues: CASSLTGTGSYEQYF. DNA for the CDR3: TGTGCCAGCAGCTTGACCGGGACAGGTTCATACGAGCAGTACTTC.

The rearrangement links TRBV7-2 to TRBJ1-3, with TRBD1 matching over 7 bases. CDR3 length: 15 amino acids. Losses at the gene ends were 0 bases for V and 5 bases for J; bases not matched to a gene: 4. Germline values: CDR1 SGHTA, CDR2 FQGNSA. CDR3 in amino acids: CASSLAGTVRNTIYF. The CDR3 DNA follows: TGTGCCAGCAGCTTAGCGGGGACAGTGAGAAACACCATATATTTT. The full variable domain, in which reference TRBV7-2 and TRBJ1-3 provide the parts outside the CDR3, is GAGVSQSPSNKVTEKGKDVELRCDPISGHTALYWYRQSLGQGLEFLIYFQGNSAPDKSGLPSDRFSAERTGGSVSTLTIQRTQQEDSAVYLCASSLAGTVRNTIYFGEGSWLTVV.

V is TRBV4-2 and J is TRBJ1-1; the D is unclear. V was clipped by 0 bases and J by 0 bases, with 5 bases between them. Germline CDR1 is LGHNA and CDR2 is YNFKEQ. The CDR3 totals 14 residues. CDR3 protein: CASSQELMNTEAFF. CDR3 DNA: TGTGCCAGCAGCCAAGAACTTATGAACACTGAAGCTTTCTTT.

The V call is TRBV10-3, the J call TRBJ1-3; D not resolved. The CDR3 consists of 15 residues. V lost 5 bases to trimming and J lost 0 bases, with 11 bases between them. CDR1 and CDR2 from the germline V gene are ENHRY and SYGVKD. For the CDR3, the DNA is TGTGCCATCAGTCTTTTAGGGAGCTCTGGAAACACCATATATTTT. Protein product: CAISLLGSSGNTIYF.

The rearrangement uses TRBV2 and TRBJ2-1; D possibly corresponds to TRBD1 (6 bases). Germline loops: CDR1 SNHLY, CDR2 FYNNEI. The CDR3 is 15 amino acids. The V and J ends lost 6 bases and 3 bases respectively, with 15 bases between them. CDR3 in DNA: TGTGCCAGCAGGTTACAGGGCCTCCTCTACAATGAGCAGTTCTTC. As protein: CASRLQGLLYNEQFF.

This chain connects TRBV9 to TRBJ2-1; 11 bases match TRBD2. V lost 5 bases and J lost 9; bases outside the gene matches: 10. CDR1 is SGDLS, CDR2 YYNGEE, per germline. There are 15 residues in the CDR3. This chain's CDR3 is CASSSLSGRAGEQFF. The CDR3 DNA is TGTGCCAGCAGTTCCCTTAGCGGGAGGGCCGGTGAGCAGTTCTTC.

Here the CDR3 reads CASSLVGRGAGEQYF. In DNA, the CDR3 is TGCGCCAGCAGCTTGGTCGGCCGGGGGGCGGGTGAGCAGTACTTC. The chain carries TRBV5-1 and TRBJ2-7, with a weak D call TRBD2 (7 bases). Trimming removed 0 bases at V and 7 bases at J, with 17 bases between. Germline CDR1 is SGHRS and CDR2 is YFSETQ. The CDR3 has 15 amino acids. The whole variable domain, filled in from reference TRBV5-1 and TRBJ2-7, reads KAGVTQTPRYLIKTRGQQVTLSCSPISGHRSVSWYQQTPGQGLQFLFEYFSETQRNKGNFPGRFSGRQFSNSRSEMNVSTLELGDSALYLCASSLVGRGAGEQYFGPGTRLTVT.

This sequence joins TRBV7-2 and TRBJ2-5; unclear D gene. Looked up from germline, CDR1 is SGHTA and CDR2 is FQGNSA. Trimming removed 5 bases from V and 4 bases from J, with 5 bases in between. CDR3 length: 11 residues. CDR3 in DNA: TGTGCCAGCAGCCATGGAGAGACCCAGTACTTC. Its protein is CASSHGETQYF.

The gene calls are TRBV5-1 and TRBJ2-5; D possibly corresponds to TRBD1 (5 bases). Germline V lookup: CDR1 SGHRS, CDR2 YFSETQ. V shed 0 bases and J shed 3 bases, with 12 bases lying between them. The CDR3 extends over 15 amino acids. CDR3 in DNA: TGCGCCAGCAGCTTGGTGTCAGGGAAGGAAGAGACCCAGTACTTC. Protein sequence: CASSLVSGKEETQYF. Looking up the rest from reference TRBV5-1 and TRBJ2-5 gives the full variable domain: KAGVTQTPRYLIKTRGQQVTLSCSPISGHRSVSWYQQTPGQGLQFLFEYFSETQRNKGNFPGRFSGRQFSNSRSEMNVSTLELGDSALYLCASSLVSGKEETQYFGPGTRLLVL.

The gene calls are TRBV5-4 and TRBJ2-3; D is possibly TRBD1 (6 bases). From germline, CDR1 is SGHNT and CDR2 YYREEE (reference sequence). Trimming cost V 4 bases and J 5 bases, with 14 bases left between them. The CDR3 runs 14 residues. The CDR3 DNA sequence: TGTGCCAGCAGCGGGGGCCGCCCCGGAGATACGCAGTATTTT. This translates into CASSGGRPGDTQYF.

The count of this clone is one. This chain uses TRBV7-3 with TRBJ2-7, with 7 bases lining up with TRBD1. V gave up 3 bases and J gave up 6 bases; unmatched junction bases: 5. In germline, CDR1 is SGHTA, CDR2 FQGTGA. This CDR3 is 13 amino acids long. The CDR3 reads CASSFDRAAEQYF. CDR3 in DNA: TGTGCCAGCAGCTTCGACAGGGCTGCCGAGCAGTACTTC.

The chain recombines TRBV27 with TRBJ2-7; TRBD2 aligns across 8 bases. Germline CDR1 reads MNHEY; CDR2 reads SMNVEV (reference sequence). The CDR3 is made up of 15 amino acids. Trimming took 4 bases from V and 4 from J; bases not matched to a gene: 9. CDR3 nucleotide sequence: TGTGCCAGCAGTTCGTCAGCGGGAGCCCTTTACGAGCAGTACTTC. It yields the protein CASSSSAGALYEQYF.

The chain recombines TRBV14 with TRBJ1-1; tentatively, D is TRBD1 (6 bases). CDR1 and CDR2 from the germline V gene are SGHDN and FVKESK. This CDR3 region has 13 residues. Trimming took off 4 bases at V and 6 bases at J, with 12 bases between the two ends. The CDR3 DNA follows: TGTGCCAGCAGCCGCGGGGACATGGCTGAAGCTTTCTTT. Translation: CASSRGDMAEAFF.

This chain uses TRBV2 with TRBJ2-7; D ambiguous. The CDR3 is 14 residues long. Germline V gives CDR1 SNHLY, CDR2 FYNNEI. V lost 6 bases and J 2 bases, leaving 14 bases between the germline ends. CDR3 loop: CASSVRLIAYEQYF. The CDR3 DNA reads as TGTGCCAGCAGCGTCAGGTTGATAGCCTACGAGCAGTACTTC.

This sequence joins TRBV28 and TRBJ1-1, with TRBD1 as a possible D gene (6 bases). Trimming left V 7 bases short and J 0 bases short, with 12 bases between. The CDR3 length is 14 residues. Germline lookup yields CDR1 MDHEN and CDR2 SYDVKM. This chain's CDR3 is CASITGQLNTEAFF. The CDR3 DNA follows: TGTGCCAGCATCACCGGACAGCTGAACACTGAAGCTTTCTTT.

This rearrangement joins TRBV7-9 to TRBJ1-3, with D perhaps matching TRBD1 (5 bases). The V end was cut by 2 bases, the J end by 14 bases, with 25 bases between. CDR1 and CDR2 (germline): SEHNR, FQNEAQ (reference sequence). This CDR3 spans 16 amino acids. CDR3 protein: CASSLQWAGEGTTVYF. DNA of the CDR3: TGTGCCAGCAGCTTACAGTGGGCTGGGGAAGGGACTACCGTATATTTT.

The chain links TRBV7-9 to TRBJ1-4, with D possibly TRBD1 on 5 matching bases. V was trimmed by 5 bases and J by 6 bases, leaving 13 bases between them. The CDR3 covers 14 residues. Germline V CDR1 and CDR2: SEHNR, FQNEAQ (reference sequence). CDR3 sequence (DNA): TGTGCCAGCAGCCGGGGGAGGGTAGATGAAAAACTGTTTTTT. Protein product: CASSRGRVDEKLFF.

The chain joins TRBV5-1 to TRBJ2-4, with a possible D match to TRBD1 (5 bases). The CDR3 has 19 amino acids. Germline V gene sequence: CDR1 SGHRS, CDR2 YFSETQ. V lost 3 bases, J lost 0 bases, and 22 bases lay in between. CDR3 DNA sequence: TGCGCCAGCAGCTCGGACATCCCCTCTTCAACTTTAGCCAAAAACATTCAGTACTTC. Amino acid sequence: CASSSDIPSSTLAKNIQYF.

This chain links TRBV28 with TRBJ1-1; 7 bases fit TRBD1. The CDR3 runs 12 residues. CDR1 is MDHEN, CDR2 SYDVKM, per germline. The V and J ends lost 6 bases and 7 bases, in that order; junction bases with no gene match: 5. The CDR3 spells CASRNDRDEAFF. For the CDR3, the DNA is TGTGCCAGCAGAAACGACAGGGATGAAGCTTTCTTT.

The chain employs TRBV4-3 and TRBJ2-5; D might be TRBD1 (5 bases). The CDR3 runs 17 residues. Germline lookup yields CDR1 LGHNA and CDR2 YSLEER. Trimming took 0 bases from V and 1 from J, leaving 15 bases between them. CDR3 nucleotides: TGCGCCAGCAGCCAAGAATTAGGCGACAGACTCCAAGAGACCCAGTACTTC. Translation: CASSQELGDRLQETQYF.

The chain couples TRBV7-6 to TRBJ2-5; 7 nucleotides line up with TRBD1. The ends lost 2 bases at V and 7 bases at J; junction bases unmatched: 10. Germline loops: CDR1 SGHVS, CDR2 FNYEAQ. CDR3 length equals 15 residues. CDR3 region: CASSLLETGTRTQYF. The CDR3 DNA reads as TGTGCCAGCAGCTTACTTGAGACAGGGACGAGGACCCAGTACTTC.

A note on this clone: An end of the junction differs from the germline gene, which may be a read error. The gene calls are TRBV7-9 and TRBJ1-3, with D maybe TRBD1 (5 bases). CDR1 SEHNR and CDR2 FQNEAQ come from the germline V gene (reference sequence). CDR3 length: 16 amino acids. DNA of the CDR3: TGTGCCAGCAGCCGACCATCTCGAAGTGGGGCCACTCTGTTGAATTTT. Protein sequence: CASSRPSRSGATLLNF.

The rearrangement joins TRBV4-3 to TRBJ2-1, with TRBD2 matching 9 bases. V shed 1 base and J 0 bases; nucleotides not matched to a gene: 4. The CDR3 runs 17 residues. Germline V gene data show CDR1 as LGHNA and CDR2 as YSLEER. CDR3 nucleotides: TGCGCCAGCAGCCAAGGGGGAGCGGGAGGCTCCTACAATGAGCAGTTCTTC. It translates to CASSQGGAGGSYNEQFF.

The V call is TRBV13, the J call TRBJ2-1; D perhaps matches TRBD2 (5 bases). The length of the CDR3 is 15 residues. CDR1 is PRHDT, CDR2 FYEKMQ, per germline (reference sequence). Trimming shortened V by 0 bases and J by 9 bases, and 15 bases separated the two germline ends. The CDR3: CASSLGRRDFPEQFF. The CDR3 DNA reads TGTGCCAGCAGCTTAGGCCGACGGGATTTTCCTGAGCAGTTCTTC.

This clone was counted between two and nine times. J is TRBJ1-1 and V is TRBV11-3; TRBD1 might be the D (6 bases). Germline CDR1 is SGHNT and CDR2 is YENEEA. The CDR3 runs 14 residues. The V gene lost 5 bases and the J gene lost 0 bases, with 10 bases spanning the gap. CDR3 in amino acids: CASSGDTMNTEAFF. The CDR3 coding sequence is TGTGCCAGCAGCGGGGACACCATGAACACTGAAGCTTTCTTT.